This TCR beta chain was documented in a study of cytomegalovirus exposure and HLA in healthy donors. Study results and caveats: TCR beta sequences reportedly predicted most subjects' HLA-A and HLA-B alleles accurately. In an earlier analysis, in some 500 donors, most V segments appeared productive either ~87% or ~30% of the time. In vitro assays verified that three CMV-associated chains recognized CMV antigens specifically.

13 Jbeta primers and 60 Vbeta primers were used for the PCR. Sequencing was performed with immunoSEQ multiplex PCR; in TCRdb, only in-frame clones are kept and a portion is missing. The sample lists some 45,000 clones; 50% were seen once. Regarding this clone: What it binds is not known.

V was shortened by 5 bases and J by 4 bases, with 15 bases between the two germline ends. The CDR3 has 15 residues. Germline V lookup: CDR1 SGHTA, CDR2 FQGNSA. The chain uses TRBV7-2 and TRBJ2-1; D tentatively fits TRBD1 or TRBD2 (6 bases each). The sequence was obtained from a human donor in good health. The sequencing input was PBMCs. The CDR3 DNA reads as TGTGCCAGCAGCCTAGGGGGGCCCGCTTACAATGAGCAGTTCTTC. It translates to CASSLGGPAYNEQFF.